Below, 8 T cell receptor beta chains from the same sample are listed, as sequenced in a study of T-cell memory formation after mild COVID-19. TCRdb independently ran MiXCR on the 5' RACE reads; one entry per CDR3 protein. The data show about 55,000 distinct CDR3 sequences, with more than 8% seen just once and about 1.2% held by the top ten. Sequenced sample: PBMCs or a T cell subset sorted from them (not recorded which). The source of these receptors is a man younger than 30 who had mild COVID-19 (a few samples of this study predate the infection). Cell type and time point are not known.

Many counts were recorded for this clonotype. The chain has TRBV6-2 or TRBV6-3 and TRBJ1-5, with TRBD1 matching 10 bases. Germline assignment: CDR1 MNHEY and CDR2 SVGEGT. This CDR3 comprises 14 residues. V gave up 6 bases and J gave up 5 bases; unmatched junction bases: 4. CDR3 DNA: TGTGCCAGCAGCTGGGACAGGGGCCATCAGCCCCAGCATTTT. The encoded protein is CASSWDRGHQPQHF.

V usage is TRBV20-1 and J usage is TRBJ2-5, with D unresolved. CDR3 length equals 11 residues. Germline CDR1 is DFQATT and CDR2 is SNEGSKA (reference sequence). Trimming left V 2 bases short and J 5 bases short, with 6 bases between. CDR3 coding DNA: TGCAGTGCTAGAACCTCCGAGACCCAGTACTTC. Amino acids: CSARTSETQYF.

The J gene is TRBJ1-2, the V gene TRBV15; D might be TRBD1 (6 bases). The CDR3 runs to 16 residues. Trimming took 0 bases from V and 8 from J, leaving 19 bases between them. The germline gives CDR1 LNHNV, CDR2 YYDKDF (reference sequence). The CDR3 DNA sequence: TGTGCCACCAGCAGAGATTTTCAGTCGGGGGGCTTGGGCTACACCTTC. Residues: CATSRDFQSGGLGYTF.

This clonotype was counted a few times. The chain uses TRBV6-6 and TRBJ2-5; the D gene is possibly TRBD2 (7 bases). V was trimmed by 2 bases and J by 4 bases, leaving 17 bases between them. The germline CDR1 and CDR2 sequences are MNHNY and SVGAGI (reference sequence). This CDR3 is built from 16 residues. CDR3 nucleotides: TGTGCCAGCAGTTACGGCCGGGGGGCTCATGTAGAGACCCAGTACTTC. Protein: CASSYGRGAHVETQYF.

The V and J genes are TRBV6-2 or TRBV6-3 and TRBJ1-1; no definite D call. The V end lost 5 bases, the J end lost 0 bases, and 13 bases lay between the germline ends. Germline-derived CDR1 and CDR2 are MNHEY and SVGEGT. The CDR3 loop spans 15 amino acids. The CDR3 DNA sequence: TGTGCCAGCAGTCGATACGGGCTATTGAACACTGAAGCTTTCTTT. It specifies CASSRYGLLNTEAFF.

This clonotype has a count of ten or more. The chain joins TRBV5-1 to TRBJ2-7; D is perhaps TRBD2 (6 bases). The germline V and J ends were trimmed by 7 bases and 2 bases, with 16 bases remaining between them. Germline V gives CDR1 SGHRS, CDR2 YFSETQ. This CDR3 has 14 amino acids. CDR3 DNA sequence: TGCGCCAGCGGGAGCGGAGGGCCCGCCTACGAGCAGTACTTC. This gives the protein CASGSGGPAYEQYF.

This clonotype has just a few counts. The chain combines TRBV10-1 with TRBJ2-1; TRBD2 matches at 10 bases. The J segment lost 9 bases and the V segment lost 4 bases, leaving 6 bases of the junction unmatched. CDR3 length: 14 residues. From germline, CDR1 is WNHNN and CDR2 SYGVQD (reference sequence). For the CDR3, the DNA is TGCGCCAGCAGTGCTAGCGGGGGAGTCGGTGAGCAGTTCTTC. Protein sequence: CASSASGGVGEQFF.

This clonotype occurred a few times. The chain has TRBV6-5 and TRBJ1-2; D is ambiguous. CDR3 length: 13 amino acids. Germline values: CDR1 MNHEY, CDR2 SVGAGI. Trimming took off 0 bases at V and 3 bases at J, with 5 bases between the two ends. The DNA for the CDR3 is TGTGCCAGCAGTTACTCCCTGGACTATGGCTACACCTTC. Translation gives CASSYSLDYGYTF.